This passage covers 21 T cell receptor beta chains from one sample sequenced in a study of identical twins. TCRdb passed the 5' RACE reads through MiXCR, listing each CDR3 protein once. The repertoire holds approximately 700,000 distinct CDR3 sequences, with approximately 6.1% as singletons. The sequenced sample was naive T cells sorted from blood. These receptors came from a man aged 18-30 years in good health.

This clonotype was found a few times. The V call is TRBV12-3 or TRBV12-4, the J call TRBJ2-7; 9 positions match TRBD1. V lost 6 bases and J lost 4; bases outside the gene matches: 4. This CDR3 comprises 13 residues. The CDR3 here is CASSRTGEYEQYF. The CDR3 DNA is TGTGCCAGCAGCCGGACAGGGGAGTACGAGCAGTACTTC.

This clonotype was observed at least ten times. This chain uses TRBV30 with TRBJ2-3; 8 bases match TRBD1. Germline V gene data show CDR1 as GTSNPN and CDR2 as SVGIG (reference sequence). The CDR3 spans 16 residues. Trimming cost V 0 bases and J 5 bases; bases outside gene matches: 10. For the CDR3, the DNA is TGTGCCTGGAGTGTACGGGCAGGGGGCAGGGTAGATACGCAGTATTTT. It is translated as CAWSVRAGGRVDTQYF.

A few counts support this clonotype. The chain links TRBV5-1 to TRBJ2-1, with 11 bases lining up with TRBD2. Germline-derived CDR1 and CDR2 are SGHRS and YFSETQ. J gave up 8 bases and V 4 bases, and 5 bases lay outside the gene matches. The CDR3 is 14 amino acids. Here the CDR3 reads CASSGGLAADEQFF. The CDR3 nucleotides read TGCGCCAGCAGCGGGGGACTAGCGGCCGATGAGCAGTTCTTC.

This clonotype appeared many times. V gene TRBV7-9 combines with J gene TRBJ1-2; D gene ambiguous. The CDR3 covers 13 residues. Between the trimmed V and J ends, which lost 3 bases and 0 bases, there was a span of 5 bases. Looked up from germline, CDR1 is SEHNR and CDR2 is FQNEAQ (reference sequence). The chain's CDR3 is CASSFWSNYGYTF. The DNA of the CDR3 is TGTGCCAGCAGCTTTTGGTCTAACTATGGCTACACCTTC.

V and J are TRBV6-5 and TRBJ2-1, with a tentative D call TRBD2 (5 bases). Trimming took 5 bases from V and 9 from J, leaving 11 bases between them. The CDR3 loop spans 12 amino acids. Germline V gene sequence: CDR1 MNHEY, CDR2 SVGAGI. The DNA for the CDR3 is TGTGCCAGCAGTCGGCGAGGGATTGAGCAGTTCTTC. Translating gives CASSRRGIEQFF.

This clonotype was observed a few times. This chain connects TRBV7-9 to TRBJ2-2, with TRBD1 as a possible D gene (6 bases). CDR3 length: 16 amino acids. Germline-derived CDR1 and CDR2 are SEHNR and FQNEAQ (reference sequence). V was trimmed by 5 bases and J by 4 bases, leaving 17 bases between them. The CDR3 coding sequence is TGTGCCAGCAGCCACACCGGGACACATATCACCGGGGAGCTGTTTTTT. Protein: CASSHTGTHITGELFF.

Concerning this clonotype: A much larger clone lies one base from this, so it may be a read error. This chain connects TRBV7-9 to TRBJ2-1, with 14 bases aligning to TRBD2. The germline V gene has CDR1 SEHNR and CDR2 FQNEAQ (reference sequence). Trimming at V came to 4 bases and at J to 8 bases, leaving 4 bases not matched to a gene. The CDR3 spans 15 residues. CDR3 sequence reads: CASSSGLAGDDEQFF. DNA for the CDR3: TGTGCCAGCAGCTCGGGACTAGCGGGAGACGATGAGCAGTTCTTC.

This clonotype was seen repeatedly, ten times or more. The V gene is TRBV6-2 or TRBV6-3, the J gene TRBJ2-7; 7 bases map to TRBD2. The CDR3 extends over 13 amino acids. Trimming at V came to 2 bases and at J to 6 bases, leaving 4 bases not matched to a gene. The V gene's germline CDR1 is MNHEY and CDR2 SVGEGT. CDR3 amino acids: CASSYAAGAEQYF. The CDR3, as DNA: TGTGCCAGCAGTTACGCGGCGGGAGCCGAGCAGTACTTC.

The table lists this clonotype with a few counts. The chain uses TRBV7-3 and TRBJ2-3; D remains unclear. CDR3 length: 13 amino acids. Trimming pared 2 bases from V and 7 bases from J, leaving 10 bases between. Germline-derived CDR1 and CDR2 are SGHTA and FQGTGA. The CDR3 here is CASSLSTGNTQYF. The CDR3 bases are TGTGCCAGCAGCTTATCAACTGGGAATACGCAGTATTTT.

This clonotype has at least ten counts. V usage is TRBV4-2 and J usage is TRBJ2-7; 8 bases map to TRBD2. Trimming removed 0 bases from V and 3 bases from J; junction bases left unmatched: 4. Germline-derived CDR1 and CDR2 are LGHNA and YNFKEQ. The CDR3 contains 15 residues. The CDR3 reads CASSQDRTSGYEQYF. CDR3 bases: TGTGCCAGCAGCCAAGATCGCACTAGCGGCTACGAGCAGTACTTC.

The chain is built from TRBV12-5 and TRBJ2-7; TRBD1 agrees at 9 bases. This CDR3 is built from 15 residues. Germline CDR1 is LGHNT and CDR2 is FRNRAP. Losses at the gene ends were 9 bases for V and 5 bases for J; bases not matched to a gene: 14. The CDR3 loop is CARDNRDRENDEQYV. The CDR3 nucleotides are TGTGCTAGAGACAACCGGGACAGGGAGAACGACGAGCAGTACGTC.

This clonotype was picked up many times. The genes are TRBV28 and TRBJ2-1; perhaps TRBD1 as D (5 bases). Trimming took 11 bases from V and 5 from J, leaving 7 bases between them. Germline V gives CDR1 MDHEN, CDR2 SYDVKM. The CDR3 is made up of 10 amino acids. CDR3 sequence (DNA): TGTGCCTGGGGCCACAATGAGCAGTTCTTC. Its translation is CAWGHNEQFF. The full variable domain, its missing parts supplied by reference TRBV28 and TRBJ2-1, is DVKVTQSSRYLVKRTGEKVFLECVQDMDHENMFWYRQDPGLGLRLIYFSYDVKMKEKGDIPEGYSVSREKKERFSLILESASTNQTSMYLCAWGHNEQFFGPGTRLTVL.

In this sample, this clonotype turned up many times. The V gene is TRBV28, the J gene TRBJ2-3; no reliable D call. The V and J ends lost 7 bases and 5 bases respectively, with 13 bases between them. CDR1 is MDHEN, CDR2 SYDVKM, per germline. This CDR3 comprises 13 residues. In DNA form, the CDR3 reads TGTGCCAGCACCTTGGTATGGCAAGATACGCAGTATTTT. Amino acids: CASTLVWQDTQYF.

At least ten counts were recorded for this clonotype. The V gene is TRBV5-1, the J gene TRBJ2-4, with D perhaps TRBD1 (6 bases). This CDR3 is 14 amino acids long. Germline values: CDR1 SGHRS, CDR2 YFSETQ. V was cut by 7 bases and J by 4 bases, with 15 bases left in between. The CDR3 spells CASLGQGTKNIQYF. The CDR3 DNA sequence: TGCGCCAGCCTGGGGCAGGGGACGAAAAACATTCAGTACTTC.

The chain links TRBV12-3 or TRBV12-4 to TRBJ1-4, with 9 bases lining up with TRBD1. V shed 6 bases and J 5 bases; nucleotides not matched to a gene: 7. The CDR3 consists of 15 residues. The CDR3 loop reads CASSRTGEGNEKLFF. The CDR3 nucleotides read TGTGCCAGCAGCAGGACAGGGGAAGGCAATGAAAAACTGTTTTTT.

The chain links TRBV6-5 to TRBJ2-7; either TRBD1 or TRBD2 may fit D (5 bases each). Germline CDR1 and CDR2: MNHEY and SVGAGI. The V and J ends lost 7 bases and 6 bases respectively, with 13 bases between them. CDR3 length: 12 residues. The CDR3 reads CASNNPGSEQYV. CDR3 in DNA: TGTGCCAGCAACAACCCAGGGAGCGAGCAGTACGTC.

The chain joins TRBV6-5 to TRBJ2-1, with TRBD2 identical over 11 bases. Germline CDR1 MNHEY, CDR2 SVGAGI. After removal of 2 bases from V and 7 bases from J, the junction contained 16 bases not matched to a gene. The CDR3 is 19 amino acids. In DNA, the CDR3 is TGTGCCAGCAGTTACCCGACCTTTAGCGGGGGGGGTTTTAGTAATGAGCAGTTCTTC. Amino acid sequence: CASSYPTFSGGGFSNEQFF.

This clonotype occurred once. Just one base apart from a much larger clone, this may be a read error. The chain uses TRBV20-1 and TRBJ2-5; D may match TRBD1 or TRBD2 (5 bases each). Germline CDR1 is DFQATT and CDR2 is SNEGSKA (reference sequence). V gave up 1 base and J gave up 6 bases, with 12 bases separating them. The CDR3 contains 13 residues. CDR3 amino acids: CSARGDQQKTQYF. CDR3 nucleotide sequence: TGCAGTGCTAGAGGGGACCAACAAAAGACCCAGTACTTC.

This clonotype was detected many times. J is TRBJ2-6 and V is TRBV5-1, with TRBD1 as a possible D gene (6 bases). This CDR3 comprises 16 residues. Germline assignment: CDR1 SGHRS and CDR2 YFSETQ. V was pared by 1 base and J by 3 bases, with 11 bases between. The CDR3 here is CASSLSTTGGANVLTF. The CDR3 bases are TGCGCCAGCAGCTTGTCCACGACAGGTGGGGCCAACGTCCTGACTTTC. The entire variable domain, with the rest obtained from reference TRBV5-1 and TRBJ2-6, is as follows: KAGVTQTPRYLIKTRGQQVTLSCSPISGHRSVSWYQQTPGQGLQFLFEYFSETQRNKGNFPGRFSGRQFSNSRSEMNVSTLELGDSALYLCASSLSTTGGANVLTFGAGSRLTVL.

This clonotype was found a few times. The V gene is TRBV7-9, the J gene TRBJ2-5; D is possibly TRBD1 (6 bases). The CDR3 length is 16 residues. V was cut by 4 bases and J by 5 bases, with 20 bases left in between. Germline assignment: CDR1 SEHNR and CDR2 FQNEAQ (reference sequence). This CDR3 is CASSSTGTLGEETQYF. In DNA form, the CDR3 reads TGTGCCAGCAGCTCCACCGGGACATTGGGGGAGGAGACCCAGTACTTC.

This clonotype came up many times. CDR3 protein: CATSDSIGQGRNEQFF. Here the CDR3 DNA reads TGTGCCACCAGTGATTCGATAGGACAGGGTAGGAATGAGCAGTTCTTC. This rearrangement joins TRBV24-1 to TRBJ2-1; 8 nucleotides match TRBD1. This CDR3 has 16 residues. Germline CDR1 reads KGHDR; CDR2 reads SFDVKD. J lost 7 bases, V lost 2 bases, and 9 bases had no gene match.